This T cell receptor beta chain was captured in a study of T cell changes during pregnancy in multiple sclerosis. Only in-frame clones appear in the TCRdb table, and some are missing; sequencing was by immunoSEQ multiplex PCR. The sample lists about 30,000 clones; under 95% were seen once. The clonotype was recovered from a female donor in good health, enrolled as a control in a pregnancy study. Sample: CD4+ T cells from peripheral blood mononuclear cells, taken in the second trimester of pregnancy.

CDR3 coding DNA: TGTGCCAGCAGCTTAGAAGGGGGCAAGACCCAGTACTTC. Amino acid sequence: CASSLEGGKTQYF. The chain is built from TRBV11-3 and TRBJ2-5; 7 bases agree with TRBD1. J was trimmed by 6 bases and V by 0 bases; bases with no gene match: 1. The CDR3 totals 13 residues. The germline V gene encodes CDR1 SGHNT and CDR2 YENEEA.